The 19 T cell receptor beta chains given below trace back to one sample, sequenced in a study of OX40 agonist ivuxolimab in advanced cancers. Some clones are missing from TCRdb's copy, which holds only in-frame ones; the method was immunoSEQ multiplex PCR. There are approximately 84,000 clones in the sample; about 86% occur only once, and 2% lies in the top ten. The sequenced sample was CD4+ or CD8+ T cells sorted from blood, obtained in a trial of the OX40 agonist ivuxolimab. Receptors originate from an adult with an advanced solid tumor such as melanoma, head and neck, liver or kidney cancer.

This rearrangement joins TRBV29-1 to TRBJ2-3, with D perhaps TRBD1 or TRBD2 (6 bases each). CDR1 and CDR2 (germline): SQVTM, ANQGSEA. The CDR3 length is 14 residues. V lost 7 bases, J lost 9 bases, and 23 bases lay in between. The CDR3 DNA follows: TGCAGCGCCCTTGGGGACCGCTGGGGGGCAACGCAGTATTTT. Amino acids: CSALGDRWGATQYF.

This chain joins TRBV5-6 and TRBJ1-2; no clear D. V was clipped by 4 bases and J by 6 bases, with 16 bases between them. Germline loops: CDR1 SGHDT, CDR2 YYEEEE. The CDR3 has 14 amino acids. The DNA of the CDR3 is TGTGCCAGCAGCCGAGGTTCCCGGGCTCATGGCTACACCTTC. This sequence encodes CASSRGSRAHGYTF.

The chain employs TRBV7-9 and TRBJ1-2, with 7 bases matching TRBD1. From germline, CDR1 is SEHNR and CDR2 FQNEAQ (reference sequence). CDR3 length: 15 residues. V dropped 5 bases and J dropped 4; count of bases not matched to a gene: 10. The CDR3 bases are TGTGCCAGCAGCCCAGGGGGGATAGCTGGCTATGGCTACACCTTC. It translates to CASSPGGIAGYGYTF. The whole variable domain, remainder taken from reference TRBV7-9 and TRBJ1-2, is DTGVSQNPRHKITKRGQNVTFRCDPISEHNRLYWYRQTLGQGPEFLTYFQNEAQLEKSRLLSDRFSAERPKGSFSTLEIQRTEQGDSAMYLCASSPGGIAGYGYTFGSGTRLTVV.

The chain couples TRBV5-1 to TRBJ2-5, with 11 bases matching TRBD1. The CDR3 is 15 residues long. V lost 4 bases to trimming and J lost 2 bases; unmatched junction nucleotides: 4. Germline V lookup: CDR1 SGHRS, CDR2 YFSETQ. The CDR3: CASSAGTGGQETQYF. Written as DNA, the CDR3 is TGCGCCAGCAGCGCCGGGACAGGGGGTCAAGAGACCCAGTACTTC.

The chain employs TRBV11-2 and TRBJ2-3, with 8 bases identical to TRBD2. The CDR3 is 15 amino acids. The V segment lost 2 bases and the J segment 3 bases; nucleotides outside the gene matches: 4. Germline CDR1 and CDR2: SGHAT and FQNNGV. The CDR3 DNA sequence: TGTGCCAGCAGCTTAAGCGGACTAGCAACAGATACGCAGTATTTT. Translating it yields CASSLSGLATDTQYF.

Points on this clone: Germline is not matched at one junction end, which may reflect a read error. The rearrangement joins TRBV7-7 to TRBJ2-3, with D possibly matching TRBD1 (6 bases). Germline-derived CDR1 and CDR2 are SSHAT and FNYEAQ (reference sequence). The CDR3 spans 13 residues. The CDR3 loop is CASSLGQSDTQYF. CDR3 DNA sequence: TGTGCTAGCAGCTTAGGACAGTCAGATACGCAGTATTTT. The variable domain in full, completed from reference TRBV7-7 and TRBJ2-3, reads GAGVSQSPRYKVTKRGQDVTLRCDPISSHATLYWYQQALGQGPEFLTYFNYEAQPDKSGLPSDRFSAERPEGSISTLTIQRTEQRDSAMYRCASSLGQSDTQYFGPGTRLTVL.

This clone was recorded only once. CDR3 sequence (DNA): TGCGCCAGCAGCCAAGGAGTAGGACAGGGGGCGAGAGCCAAAAACATTCAGTACTTC. This sequence encodes CASSQGVGQGARAKNIQYF. The chain has TRBV4-1 and TRBJ2-4; TRBD1 agrees at 11 bases. Losses at the gene ends were 1 base for V and 0 bases for J; bases not matched to a gene: 8. Germline V gives CDR1 MGHRA, CDR2 YSYEKL. The CDR3 is 19 residues long.

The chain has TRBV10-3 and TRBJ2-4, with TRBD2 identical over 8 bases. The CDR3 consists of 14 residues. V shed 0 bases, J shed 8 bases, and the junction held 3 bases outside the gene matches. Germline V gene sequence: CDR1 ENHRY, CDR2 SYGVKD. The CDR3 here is CAISESNGGDIQYF. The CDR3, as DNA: TGTGCCATCAGTGAGTCTAACGGGGGGGACATTCAGTACTTC.

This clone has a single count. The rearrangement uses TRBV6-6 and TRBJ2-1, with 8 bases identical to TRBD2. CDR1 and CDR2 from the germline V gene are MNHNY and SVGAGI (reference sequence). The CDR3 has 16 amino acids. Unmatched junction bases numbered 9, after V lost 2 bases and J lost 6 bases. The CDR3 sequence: CASSYPGGGSTNEQFF. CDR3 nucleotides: TGTGCCAGCAGTTACCCCGGCGGGGGGTCAACCAATGAGCAGTTCTTC.

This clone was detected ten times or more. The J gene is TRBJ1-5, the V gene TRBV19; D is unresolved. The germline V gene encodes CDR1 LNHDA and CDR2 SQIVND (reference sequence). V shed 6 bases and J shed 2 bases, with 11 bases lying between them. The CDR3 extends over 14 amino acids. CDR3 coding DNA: TGTGCCAGTAGATCAGTAATGGGCAATCAGCCCCAGCATTTT. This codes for CASRSVMGNQPQHF.

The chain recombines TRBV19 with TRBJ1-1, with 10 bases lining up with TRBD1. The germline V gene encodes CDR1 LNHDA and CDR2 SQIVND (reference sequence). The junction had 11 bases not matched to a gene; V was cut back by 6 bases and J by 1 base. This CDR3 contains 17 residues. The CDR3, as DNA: TGTGCCAGTAGCAACGACAGGGGGCACAATTGGAACACTGAAGCTTTCTTT. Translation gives CASSNDRGHNWNTEAFF.

In DNA form, the CDR3 reads TGTGCCAGCAGTTACTCGACGGGACAGGCTGGAAACACCATATATTTT. Its translation is CASSYSTGQAGNTIYF. The rearrangement links TRBV6-5 to TRBJ1-3; 8 nucleotides align to TRBD1. V trimming: 0 bases; J trimming: 2 bases; junction bases outside the gene matches: 3. Germline-derived CDR1 and CDR2 are MNHEY and SVGAGI. This CDR3 is 16 amino acids long.

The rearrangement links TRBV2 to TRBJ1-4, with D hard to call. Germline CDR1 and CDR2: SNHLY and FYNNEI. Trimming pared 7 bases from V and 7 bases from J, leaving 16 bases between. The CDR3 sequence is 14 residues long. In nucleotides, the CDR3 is TGTGCCAGCAATATCCCCAGCCGGAGTGAAAAACTGTTTTTT. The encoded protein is CASNIPSRSEKLFF.

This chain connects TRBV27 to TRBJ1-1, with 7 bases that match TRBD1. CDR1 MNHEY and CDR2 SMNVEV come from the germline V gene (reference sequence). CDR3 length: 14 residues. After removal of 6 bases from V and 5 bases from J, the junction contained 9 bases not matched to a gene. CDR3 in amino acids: CASREGAGGTEAFF. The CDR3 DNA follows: TGTGCCAGCAGGGAGGGGGCTGGGGGGACTGAAGCTTTCTTT.

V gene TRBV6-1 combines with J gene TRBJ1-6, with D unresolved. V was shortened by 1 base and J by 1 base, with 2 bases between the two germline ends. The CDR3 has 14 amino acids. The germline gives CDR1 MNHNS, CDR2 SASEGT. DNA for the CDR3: TGTGCCAGCAGTGAAGGGTCCTATAATTCACCCCTCCACTTT. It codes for CASSEGSYNSPLHF.

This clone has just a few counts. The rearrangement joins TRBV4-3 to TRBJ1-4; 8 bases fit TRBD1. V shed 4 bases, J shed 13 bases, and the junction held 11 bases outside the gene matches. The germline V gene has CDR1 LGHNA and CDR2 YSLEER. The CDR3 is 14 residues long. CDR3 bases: TGCGCCAGCAGCCTCTCCGACAGGGGTGGGCGACTGTTTTTT. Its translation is CASSLSDRGGRLFF.

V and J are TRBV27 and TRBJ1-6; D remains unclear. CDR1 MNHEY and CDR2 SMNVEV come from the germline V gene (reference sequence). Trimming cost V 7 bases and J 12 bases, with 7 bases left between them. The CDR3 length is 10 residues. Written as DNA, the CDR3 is TGTGCCAGCACCCTGGAACCCCTCCACTTT. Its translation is CASTLEPLHF.

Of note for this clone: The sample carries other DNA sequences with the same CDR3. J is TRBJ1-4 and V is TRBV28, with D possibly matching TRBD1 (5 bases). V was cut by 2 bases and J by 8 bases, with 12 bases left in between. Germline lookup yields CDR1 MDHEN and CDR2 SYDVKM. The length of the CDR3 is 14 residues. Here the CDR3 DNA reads TGTGCCAGCAGTTTAAGGCAGGGTTGGGAAAAACTGTTTTTT. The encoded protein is CASSLRQGWEKLFF.

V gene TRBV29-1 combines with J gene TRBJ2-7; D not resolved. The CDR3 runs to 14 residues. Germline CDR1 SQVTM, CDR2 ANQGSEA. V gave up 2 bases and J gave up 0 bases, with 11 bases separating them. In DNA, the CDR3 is TGCAGCGTTGAATGGCCAGCGAGCTCCTACGAGCAGTACTTC. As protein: CSVEWPASSYEQYF.